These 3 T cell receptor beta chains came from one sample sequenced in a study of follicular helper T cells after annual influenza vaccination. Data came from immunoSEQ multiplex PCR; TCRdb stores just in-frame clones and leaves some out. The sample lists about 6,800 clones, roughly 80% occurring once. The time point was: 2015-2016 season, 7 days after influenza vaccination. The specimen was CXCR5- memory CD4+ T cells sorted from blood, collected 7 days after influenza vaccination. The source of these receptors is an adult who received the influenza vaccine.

This CDR3 reads CASSLREGYNEQFF. The DNA for the CDR3 is TGTGCCAGCAGCTTGCGGGAGGGGTACAATGAGCAGTTCTTC. The V call is TRBV7-9, the J call TRBJ2-1; 9 bases are shared with TRBD2. V shed 3 bases and J 4 bases; nucleotides not matched to a gene: 1. Germline V gene data show CDR1 as SEHNR and CDR2 as FQNEAQ (reference sequence). The CDR3 is made up of 14 amino acids.

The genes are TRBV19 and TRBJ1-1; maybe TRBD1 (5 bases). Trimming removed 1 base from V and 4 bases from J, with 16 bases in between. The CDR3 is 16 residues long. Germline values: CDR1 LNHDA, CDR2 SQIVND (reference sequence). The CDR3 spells CASSIARGLRPTEAFF. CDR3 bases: TGTGCCAGTAGTATAGCCCGGGGACTGCGCCCCACTGAAGCTTTCTTT.

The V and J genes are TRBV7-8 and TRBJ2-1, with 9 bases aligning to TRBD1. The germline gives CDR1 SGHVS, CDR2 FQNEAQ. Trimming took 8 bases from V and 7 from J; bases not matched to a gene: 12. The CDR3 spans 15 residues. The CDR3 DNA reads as TGTGCCAGCCGAAGAGGACAGGGGATTTTGAATGAGCAGTTCTTC. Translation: CASRRGQGILNEQFF.